The clone carrying this T cell receptor (beta chain) was seen a few times. This record belongs to a study of blood T cell repertoires in COVID-19. Overall study: Samples came from the United States, Italy and Spain, spanning acute and convalescent COVID-19. The analysed material was cDNA or gDNA that came from T cells, B-cell-depleted T cells, or PBMCs.

In the original analysis: Researchers report that nucleated cell counts were estimated from reference gene primer amplification. The method was immunoSEQ multiplex PCR; TCRdb's version includes in-frame clones alone and lacks a portion of them. Clone size and the V and J calls come from that table; the DNA yielded D and trimming. The data contain roughly 140,000 clones, 82% of them seen just once; the ten biggest clones take up roughly 3.9%. Germline CDR1 reads MNHEY; CDR2 reads SMNVEV (reference sequence). The CDR3 totals 15 residues. V lost 6 bases and J lost 2, with 17 bases in between. The specimen sequenced was peripheral blood. This receptor was obtained from an elderly woman with acute or convalescent COVID-19. The rearrangement links TRBV27 to TRBJ2-7; maybe TRBD1 (6 bases). In DNA form, the CDR3 reads TGTGCCAGCAGCCCCACCGGGACAATGGCCTACGAGCAGTACTTC. Encoded protein: CASSPTGTMAYEQYF.